The source of this T cell receptor beta chain is a study of blood T cell repertoires in COVID-19 (dated by TCRdb to about 2020). In terms of the full investigation: The collaborator samples originated in the United States, Italy and Spain and spanned the acute and convalescent phases of COVID-19. The repertoires were released in a freely available public database meant as a resource for research on the immune response to SARS-CoV-2. A de-identified subject ID, COVID-19 status, age in years and sex were almost always included in the sample metadata. The samples were drawn from the first 160 participants of the ongoing ImmuneRACE study and from 1,254 subjects provided by 6 global collaborators. HLA class I and class II types, where available, came from metadata supplied by the sample provider rather than from assay-based typing. The prospective study material was composed of cDNA or gDNA derived from T cells, B-cell-depleted T cells, or PBMCs. Subjects who had been exposed to COVID-19, were actively infected with it, or had recovered from it provided the deeply sampled blood TCRbeta repertoires that made up the dataset. Study-level results and caveats: Clinical and demographic metadata were provided uncurated, with the amount varying by source and participant.

Comments on this clone: The clone's antigen remains unknown. Base qualities are not provided; no much larger clone lies one nucleotide away.

The collaborating institutions used their own protocols to collect whole blood in K2EDTA tubes. For TCRbeta analysis, collaborators shipped samples as frozen whole blood, isolated PBMCs, or DNA extracted from either of those sample types. TCRbeta CDR3 regions were amplified from genomic DNA by means of the immunoSEQ Assay, a bias-controlled multiplex PCR. In the source study's methods: The number of nucleated cells in each sample was estimated by amplification of reference gene primers within the assay. Sequence reads were collapsed and filtered to measure the absolute abundance of every unique TCRbeta CDR3 rearrangement. Productive Simpson clonality was computed per sample as the square root of Simpson's diversity index over productive rearrangements. The clones in this table, taken by TCRdb from immuneACCESS, are in-frame only. Not every clone is retained; where verified, under half of the shortfall comes from an unresolved V gene, and the cause of the rest is unknown. V and J calls and clone size are those listed in that table; D and trimming were worked out from the DNA. Present in this sample are more than 80,000 clones, roughly four fifths of which were seen just once. The ten biggest clones cover about 2% of the sample.

According to the germline V gene, CDR1 reads KGHDR and CDR2 reads SFDVKD. From the cysteine through the phenylalanine, the CDR3 covers 13 amino acids. The CDR3 DNA has 39 bases and is translated from base 1. Germline trimming: 10 bases from V, 0 bases from J; junction bases outside gene matches: 3. Recombination connected TRBV24-1 to TRBJ1-2, and TRBD1 aligns with 8 junction nucleotides. This sequence originates from a woman aged 65 to 85 with acute or convalescent COVID-19. Sequenced sample: peripheral blood. The CDR3 region: CATRDRPNYGYTF. The DNA sequence reads TGTGCCACGCGGGACAGGCCTAACTATGGCTACACCTTC.